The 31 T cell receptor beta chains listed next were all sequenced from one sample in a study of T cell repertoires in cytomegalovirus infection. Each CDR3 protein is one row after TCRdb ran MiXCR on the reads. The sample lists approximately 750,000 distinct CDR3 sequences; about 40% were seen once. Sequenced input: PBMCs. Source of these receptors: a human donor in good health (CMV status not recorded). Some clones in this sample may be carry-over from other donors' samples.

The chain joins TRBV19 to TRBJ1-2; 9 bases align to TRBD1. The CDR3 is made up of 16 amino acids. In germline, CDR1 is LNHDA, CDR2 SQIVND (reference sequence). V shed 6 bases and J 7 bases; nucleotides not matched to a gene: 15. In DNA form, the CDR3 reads TGTGCCAGTAGCCCCGGGACAGGGTCTGCTCGCTTTGGCTACACCTTC. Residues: CASSPGTGSARFGYTF.

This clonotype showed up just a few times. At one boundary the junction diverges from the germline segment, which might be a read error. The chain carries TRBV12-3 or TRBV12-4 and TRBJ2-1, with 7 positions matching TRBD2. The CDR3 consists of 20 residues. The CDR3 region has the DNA TGTGCCAGCACTTTAATGCCCATAGCGGGCCTGCCCAGACGGGTTAATGAGCAGTTCTTC. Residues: CASTLMPIAGLPRRVNEQFF.

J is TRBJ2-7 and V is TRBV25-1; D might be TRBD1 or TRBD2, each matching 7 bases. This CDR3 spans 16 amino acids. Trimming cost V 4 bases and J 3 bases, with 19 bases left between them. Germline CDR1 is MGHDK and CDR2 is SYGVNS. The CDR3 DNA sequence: TGTGCCAGCAGTGGCGATCCAGGGGGGGATCTCTACGAGCAGTACTTC. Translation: CASSGDPGGDLYEQYF.

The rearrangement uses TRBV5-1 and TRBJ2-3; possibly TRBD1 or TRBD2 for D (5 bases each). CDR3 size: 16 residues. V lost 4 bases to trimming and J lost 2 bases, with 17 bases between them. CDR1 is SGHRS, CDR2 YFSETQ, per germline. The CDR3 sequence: CASSQGRRAITDTQYF. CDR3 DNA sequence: TGCGCCAGCAGCCAGGGACGGCGGGCCATCACAGATACGCAGTATTTT.

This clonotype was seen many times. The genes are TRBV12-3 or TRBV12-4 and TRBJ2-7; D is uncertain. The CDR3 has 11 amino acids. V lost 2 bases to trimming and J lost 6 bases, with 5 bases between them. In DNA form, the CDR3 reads TGTGCCAGCAGTTTATCGCCCGAGCAGTACTTC. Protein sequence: CASSLSPEQYF.

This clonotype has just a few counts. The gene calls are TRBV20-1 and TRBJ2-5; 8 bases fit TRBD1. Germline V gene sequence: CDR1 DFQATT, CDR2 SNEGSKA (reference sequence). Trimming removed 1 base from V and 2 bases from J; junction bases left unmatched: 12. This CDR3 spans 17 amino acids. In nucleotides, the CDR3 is TGCAGTGCTAGAGGCCCAACCTTAAGGACAGGGCAAGAGACCCAGTACTTC. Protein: CSARGPTLRTGQETQYF.

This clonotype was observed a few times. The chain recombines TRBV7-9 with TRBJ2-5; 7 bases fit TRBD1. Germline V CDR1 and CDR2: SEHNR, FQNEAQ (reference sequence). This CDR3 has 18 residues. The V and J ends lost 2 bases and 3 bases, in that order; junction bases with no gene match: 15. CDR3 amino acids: CASSLPPVPVQGKETQYF. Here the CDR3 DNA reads TGTGCCAGCAGCTTACCACCCGTTCCCGTACAGGGGAAAGAGACCCAGTACTTC.

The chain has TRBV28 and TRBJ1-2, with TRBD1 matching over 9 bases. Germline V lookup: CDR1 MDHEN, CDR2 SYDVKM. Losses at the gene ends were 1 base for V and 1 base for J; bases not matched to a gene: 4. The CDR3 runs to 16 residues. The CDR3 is CASSLFGTGNNYGYTF. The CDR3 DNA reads TGTGCCAGCAGTTTATTCGGGACAGGGAATAACTATGGCTACACCTTC.

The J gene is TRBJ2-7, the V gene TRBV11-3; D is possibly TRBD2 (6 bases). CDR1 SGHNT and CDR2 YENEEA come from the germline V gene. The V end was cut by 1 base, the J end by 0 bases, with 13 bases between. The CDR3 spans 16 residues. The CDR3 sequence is CASSLGGGTPSYEQYF. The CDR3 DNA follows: TGTGCCAGCAGCTTAGGAGGAGGGACCCCCTCCTACGAGCAGTACTTC.

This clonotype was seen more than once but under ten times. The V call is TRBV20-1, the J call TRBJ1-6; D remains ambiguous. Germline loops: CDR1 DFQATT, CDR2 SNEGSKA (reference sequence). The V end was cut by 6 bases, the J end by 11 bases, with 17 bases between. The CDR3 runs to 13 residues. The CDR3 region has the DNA TGCAGTGCCTTACATCCCCAAGTTCCACCCCTCCACTTT. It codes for CSALHPQVPPLHF.

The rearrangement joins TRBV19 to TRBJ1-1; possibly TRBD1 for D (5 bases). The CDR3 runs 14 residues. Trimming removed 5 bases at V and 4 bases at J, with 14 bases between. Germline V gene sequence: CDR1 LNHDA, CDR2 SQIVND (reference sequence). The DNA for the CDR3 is TGTGCCAGTAGTTTTGCCGGGGCAGGCACTGAAGCTTTCTTT. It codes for CASSFAGAGTEAFF.

The CDR3 DNA follows: TGTGCCAGCAGCGCTAGCGGGCTCACAGATACGCAGTATTTT. The encoded protein is CASSASGLTDTQYF. The rearrangement joins TRBV7-8 to TRBJ2-3, with 8 positions matching TRBD2. The germline gives CDR1 SGHVS, CDR2 FQNEAQ. CDR3 length: 14 residues. Trimming at V came to 5 bases and at J to 2 bases, leaving 3 bases not matched to a gene.

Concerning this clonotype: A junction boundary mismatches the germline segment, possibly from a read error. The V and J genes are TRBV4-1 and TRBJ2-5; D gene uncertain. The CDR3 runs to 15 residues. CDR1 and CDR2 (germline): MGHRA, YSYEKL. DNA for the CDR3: TGTGCCAGCAGCCAAGAAATTGGGCCCCAAGAGACCCAGTACTTC. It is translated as CASSQEIGPQETQYF.

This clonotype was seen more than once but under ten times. This CDR3 reads CASSRGGGRTEAFF. The CDR3 nucleotides are TGTGCCAGCAGTAGAGGGGGGGGCCGGACTGAAGCTTTCTTT. The J gene is TRBJ1-1, the V gene TRBV2; D is perhaps TRBD1 (6 bases). The CDR3 covers 14 residues. V lost 5 bases, J lost 5 bases, and 15 bases lay in between. Germline V gene data show CDR1 as SNHLY and CDR2 as FYNNEI.

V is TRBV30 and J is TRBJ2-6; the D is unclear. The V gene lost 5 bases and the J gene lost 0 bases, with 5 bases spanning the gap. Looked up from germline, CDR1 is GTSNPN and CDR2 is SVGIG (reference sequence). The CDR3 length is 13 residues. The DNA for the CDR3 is TGTGCCTGGGAATCCTCTGGGGCCAACGTCCTGACTTTC. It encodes CAWESSGANVLTF. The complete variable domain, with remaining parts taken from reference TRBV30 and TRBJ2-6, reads SQTIHQWPATLVQPVGSPLSLECTVEGTSNPNLYWYRQAAGRGLQLLFYSVGIGQISSEVPQNLSASRPQDRQFILSSKKLLLSDSGFYLCAWESSGANVLTFGAGSRLTVL.

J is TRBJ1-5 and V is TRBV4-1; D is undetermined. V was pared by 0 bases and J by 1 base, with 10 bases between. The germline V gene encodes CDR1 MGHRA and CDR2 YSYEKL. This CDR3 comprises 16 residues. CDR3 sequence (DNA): TGCGCCAGCAGCCAAGATTTTACAAAGAGCAATCAGCCCCAGCATTTT. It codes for CASSQDFTKSNQPQHF.

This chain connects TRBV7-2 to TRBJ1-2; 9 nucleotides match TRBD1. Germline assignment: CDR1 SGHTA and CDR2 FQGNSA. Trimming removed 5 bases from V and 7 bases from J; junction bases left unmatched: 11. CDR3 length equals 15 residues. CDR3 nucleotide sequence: TGTGCCAGCAGCGGAGCCGGGACAGGGATACGTGGCTACACCTTC. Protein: CASSGAGTGIRGYTF.

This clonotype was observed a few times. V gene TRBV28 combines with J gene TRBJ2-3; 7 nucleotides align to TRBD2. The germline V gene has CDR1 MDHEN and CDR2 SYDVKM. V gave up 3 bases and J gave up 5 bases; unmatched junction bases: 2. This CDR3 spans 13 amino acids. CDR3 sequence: CASSFGGLDTQYF. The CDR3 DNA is TGTGCCAGCAGTTTCGGGGGGTTAGATACGCAGTATTTT.

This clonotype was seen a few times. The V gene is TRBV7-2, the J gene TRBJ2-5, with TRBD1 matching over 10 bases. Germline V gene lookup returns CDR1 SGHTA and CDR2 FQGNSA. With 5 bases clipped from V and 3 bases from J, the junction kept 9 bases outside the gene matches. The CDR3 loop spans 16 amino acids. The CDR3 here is CASSASTGTGEETQYF. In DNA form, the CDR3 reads TGTGCCAGCAGCGCCTCTACCGGGACAGGGGAAGAGACCCAGTACTTC.

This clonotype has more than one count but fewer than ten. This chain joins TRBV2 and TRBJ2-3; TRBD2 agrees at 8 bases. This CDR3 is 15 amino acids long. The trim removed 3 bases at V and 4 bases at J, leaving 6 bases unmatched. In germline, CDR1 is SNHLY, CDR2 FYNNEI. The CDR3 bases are TGTGCCAGCAGTGACCTAGCGGGTATTCCAGATACGCAGTATTTT. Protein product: CASSDLAGIPDTQYF.

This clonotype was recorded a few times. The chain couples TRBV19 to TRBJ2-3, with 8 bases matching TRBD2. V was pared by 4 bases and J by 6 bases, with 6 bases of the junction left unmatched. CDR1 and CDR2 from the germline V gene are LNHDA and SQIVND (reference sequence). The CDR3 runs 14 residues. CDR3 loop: CASSTLAGLDTQYF. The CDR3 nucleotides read TGTGCCAGTAGTACCCTAGCGGGTCTTGATACGCAGTATTTT.

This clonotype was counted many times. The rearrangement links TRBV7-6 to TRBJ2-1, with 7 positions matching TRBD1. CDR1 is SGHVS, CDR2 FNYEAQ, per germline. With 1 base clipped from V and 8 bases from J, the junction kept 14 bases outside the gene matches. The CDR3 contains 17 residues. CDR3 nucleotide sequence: TGTGCCAGCAGCTTAGGTAGGCCGGGACAGATGAATCATGAGCAGTTCTTC. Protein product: CASSLGRPGQMNHEQFF.

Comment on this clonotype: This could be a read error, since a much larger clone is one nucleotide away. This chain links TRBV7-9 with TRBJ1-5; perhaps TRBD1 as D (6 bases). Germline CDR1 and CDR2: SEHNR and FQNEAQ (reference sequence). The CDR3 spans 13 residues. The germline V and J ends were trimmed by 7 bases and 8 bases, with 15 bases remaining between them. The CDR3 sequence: CASNSGANKPQHF. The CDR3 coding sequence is TGTGCCAGCAATTCAGGGGCGAATAAGCCCCAGCATTTT.

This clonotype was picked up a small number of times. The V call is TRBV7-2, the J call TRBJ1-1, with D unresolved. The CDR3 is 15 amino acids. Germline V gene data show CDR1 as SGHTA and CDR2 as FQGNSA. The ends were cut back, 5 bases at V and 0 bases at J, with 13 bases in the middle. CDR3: CASSELLFMNTEAFF. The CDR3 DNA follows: TGTGCCAGCAGCGAACTTCTATTCATGAACACTGAAGCTTTCTTT.

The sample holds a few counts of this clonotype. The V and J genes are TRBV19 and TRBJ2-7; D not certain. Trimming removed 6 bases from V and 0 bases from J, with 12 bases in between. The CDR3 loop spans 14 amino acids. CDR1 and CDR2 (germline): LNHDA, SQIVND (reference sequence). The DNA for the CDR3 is TGTGCCAGTAGGAAGGGCCAAAGCTCCTACGAGCAGTACTTC. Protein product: CASRKGQSSYEQYF. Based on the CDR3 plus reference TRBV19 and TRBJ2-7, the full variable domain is DGGITQSPKYLFRKEGQNVTLSCEQNLNHDAMYWYRQDPGQGLRLIYYSQIVNDFQKGDIAEGYSVSREKKESFPLTVTSAQKNPTAFYLCASRKGQSSYEQYFGPGTRLTVT.

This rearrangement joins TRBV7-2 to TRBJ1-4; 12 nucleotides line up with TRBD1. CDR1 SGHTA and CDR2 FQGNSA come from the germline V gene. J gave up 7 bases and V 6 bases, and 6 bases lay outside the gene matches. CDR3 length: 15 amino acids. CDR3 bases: TGTGCCAGCAGTCGCCGGGACAGGGGGCCTGAAAAACTGTTTTTT. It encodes CASSRRDRGPEKLFF.

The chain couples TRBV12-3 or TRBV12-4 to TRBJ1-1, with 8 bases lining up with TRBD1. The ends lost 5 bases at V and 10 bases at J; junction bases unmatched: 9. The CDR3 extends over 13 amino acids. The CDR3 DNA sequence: TGTGCCAGCAGTCAAGGGACAGGCGGCCGAGCTTTCTTT. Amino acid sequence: CASSQGTGGRAFF.

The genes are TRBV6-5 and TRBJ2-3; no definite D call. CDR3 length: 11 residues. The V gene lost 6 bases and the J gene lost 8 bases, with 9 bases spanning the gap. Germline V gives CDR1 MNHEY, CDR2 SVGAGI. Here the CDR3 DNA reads TGTGCCAGCAGAACTTGGGGTACGCAGTATTTT. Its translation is CASRTWGTQYF.

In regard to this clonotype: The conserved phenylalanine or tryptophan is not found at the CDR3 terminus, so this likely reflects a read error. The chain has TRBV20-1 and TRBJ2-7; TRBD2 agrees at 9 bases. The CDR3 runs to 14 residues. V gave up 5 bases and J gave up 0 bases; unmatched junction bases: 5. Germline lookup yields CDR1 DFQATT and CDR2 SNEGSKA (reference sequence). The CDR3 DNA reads TGCAGTGCTCCAGCGGGAGGTCGCTCCTACGAGCAGTACTTA. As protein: CSAPAGGRSYEQYL.

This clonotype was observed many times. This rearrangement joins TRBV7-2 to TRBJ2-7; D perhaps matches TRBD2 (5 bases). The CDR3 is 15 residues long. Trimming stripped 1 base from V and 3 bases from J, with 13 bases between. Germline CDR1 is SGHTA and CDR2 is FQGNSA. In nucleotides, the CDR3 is TGTGCCAGCAGCTTAGTCGGTAGCGCTGACTACGAGCAGTACTTC. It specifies CASSLVGSADYEQYF.

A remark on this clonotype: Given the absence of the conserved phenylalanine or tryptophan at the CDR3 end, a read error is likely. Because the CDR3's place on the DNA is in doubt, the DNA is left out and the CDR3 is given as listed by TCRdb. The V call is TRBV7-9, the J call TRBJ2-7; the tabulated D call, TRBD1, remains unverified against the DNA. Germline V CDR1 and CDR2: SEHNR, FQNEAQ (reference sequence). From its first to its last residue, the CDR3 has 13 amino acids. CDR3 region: CASSPLSRVEKYC.